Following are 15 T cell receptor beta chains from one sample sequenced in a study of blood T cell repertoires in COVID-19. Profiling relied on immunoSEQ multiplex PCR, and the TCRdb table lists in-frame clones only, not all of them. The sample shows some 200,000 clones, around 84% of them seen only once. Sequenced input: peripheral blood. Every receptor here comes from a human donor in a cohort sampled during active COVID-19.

CDR3 loop: CASSLVGRSGGYNEQFF. CDR3 nucleotide sequence: TGTGCCAGCAGCTTGGTGGGCCGGTCGGGAGGTTACAATGAGCAGTTCTTC. The chain employs TRBV5-4 and TRBJ2-1; TRBD2 matches 7 bases. The CDR3 has 17 amino acids. With 0 bases clipped from V and 4 bases from J, the junction kept 10 bases outside the gene matches. Germline CDR1 reads SGHNT; CDR2 reads YYREEE (reference sequence).

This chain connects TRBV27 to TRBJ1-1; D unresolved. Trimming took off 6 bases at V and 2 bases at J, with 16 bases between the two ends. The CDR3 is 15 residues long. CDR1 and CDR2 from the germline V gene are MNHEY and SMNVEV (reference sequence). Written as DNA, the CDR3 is TGTGCCAGCAGCCCGTTGGGGAGACCAAACACTGAAGCTTTCTTT. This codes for CASSPLGRPNTEAFF.

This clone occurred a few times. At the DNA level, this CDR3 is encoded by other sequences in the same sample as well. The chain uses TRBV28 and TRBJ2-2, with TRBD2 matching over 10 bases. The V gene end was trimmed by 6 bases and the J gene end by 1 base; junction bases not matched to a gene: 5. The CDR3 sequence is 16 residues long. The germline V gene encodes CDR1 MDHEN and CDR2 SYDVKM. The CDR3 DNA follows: TGTGCCAGCAGAACTATAGCGGGAGGGAACACCGGGGAGCTGTTTTTT. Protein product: CASRTIAGGNTGELFF.

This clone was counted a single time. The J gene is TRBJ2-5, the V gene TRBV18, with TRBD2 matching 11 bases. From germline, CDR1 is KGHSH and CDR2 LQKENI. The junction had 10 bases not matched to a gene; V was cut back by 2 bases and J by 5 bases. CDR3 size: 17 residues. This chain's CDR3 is CASSPIAGGSSWETQYF. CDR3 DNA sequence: TGTGCCAGCTCACCAATAGCGGGAGGGAGCTCATGGGAGACCCAGTACTTC.

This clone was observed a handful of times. The CDR3 DNA reads TGTGCCAGCAGCAATCCGGGACAGTCAAAGGATGGCTACACCTTC. Protein: CASSNPGQSKDGYTF. This rearrangement joins TRBV9 to TRBJ1-2, with 7 bases that match TRBD1. From germline, CDR1 is SGDLS and CDR2 YYNGEE. Trimming removed 4 bases from V and 6 bases from J; junction bases left unmatched: 12. The CDR3 runs to 15 residues.

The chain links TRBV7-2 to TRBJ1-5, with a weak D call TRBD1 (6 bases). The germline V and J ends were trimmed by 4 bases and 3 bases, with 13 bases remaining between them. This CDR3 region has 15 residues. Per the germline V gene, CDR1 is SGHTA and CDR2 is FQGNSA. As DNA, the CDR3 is TGTGCCAGCAGCTCCGATGGGGGCTTCAATCAGCCCCAGCATTTT. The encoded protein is CASSSDGGFNQPQHF.

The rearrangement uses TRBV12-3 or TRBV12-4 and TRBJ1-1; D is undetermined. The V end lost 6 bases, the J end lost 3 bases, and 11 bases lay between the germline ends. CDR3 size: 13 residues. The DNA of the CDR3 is TGTGCCAGCAGCCCCGCGGCGGACACTGAAGCTTTCTTT. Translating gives CASSPAADTEAFF.

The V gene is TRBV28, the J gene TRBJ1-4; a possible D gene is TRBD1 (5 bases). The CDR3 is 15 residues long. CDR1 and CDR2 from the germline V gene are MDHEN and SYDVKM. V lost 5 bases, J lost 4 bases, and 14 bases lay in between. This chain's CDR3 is CASSPSTGVNEKLFF. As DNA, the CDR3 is TGTGCCAGCAGTCCCTCAACAGGAGTTAATGAAAAACTGTTTTTT.

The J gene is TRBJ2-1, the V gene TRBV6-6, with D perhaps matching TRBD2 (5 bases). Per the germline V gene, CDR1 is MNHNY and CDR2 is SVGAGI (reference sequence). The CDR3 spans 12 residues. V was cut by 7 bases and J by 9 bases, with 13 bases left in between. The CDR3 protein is CASTLGVAEQFF. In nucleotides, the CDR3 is TGTGCCAGCACCCTCGGGGTGGCTGAGCAGTTCTTC.

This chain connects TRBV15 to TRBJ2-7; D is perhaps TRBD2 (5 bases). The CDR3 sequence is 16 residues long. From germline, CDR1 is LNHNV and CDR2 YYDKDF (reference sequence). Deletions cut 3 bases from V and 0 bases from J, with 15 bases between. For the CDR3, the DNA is TGTGCCACCAGCAGGCAAGCCTATCGGGGCTCCTACGAGCAGTACTTC. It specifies CATSRQAYRGSYEQYF.

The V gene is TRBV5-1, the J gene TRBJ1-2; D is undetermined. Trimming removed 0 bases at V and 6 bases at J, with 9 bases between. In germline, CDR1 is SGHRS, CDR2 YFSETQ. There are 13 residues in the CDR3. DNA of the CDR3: TGCGCCAGCAGCTTGGCCGTCGGGGATGGCTACACCTTC. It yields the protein CASSLAVGDGYTF.

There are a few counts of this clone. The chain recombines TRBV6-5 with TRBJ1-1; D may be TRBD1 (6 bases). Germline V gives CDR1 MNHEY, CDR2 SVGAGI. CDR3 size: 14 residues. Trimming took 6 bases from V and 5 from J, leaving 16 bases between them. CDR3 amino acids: CASRKQGSYTEAFF. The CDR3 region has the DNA TGTGCCAGCAGGAAACAGGGTTCATATACTGAAGCTTTCTTT.

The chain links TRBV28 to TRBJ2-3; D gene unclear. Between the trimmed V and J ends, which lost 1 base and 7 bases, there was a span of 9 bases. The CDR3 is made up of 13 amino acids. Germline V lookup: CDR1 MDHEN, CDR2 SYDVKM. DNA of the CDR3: TGTGCCAGCAGTTTATCCCCGCGGTATACGCAGTATTTT. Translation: CASSLSPRYTQYF. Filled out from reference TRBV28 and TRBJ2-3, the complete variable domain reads DVKVTQSSRYLVKRTGEKVFLECVQDMDHENMFWYRQDPGLGLRLIYFSYDVKMKEKGDIPEGYSVSREKKERFSLILESASTNQTSMYLCASSLSPRYTQYFGPGTRLTVL.

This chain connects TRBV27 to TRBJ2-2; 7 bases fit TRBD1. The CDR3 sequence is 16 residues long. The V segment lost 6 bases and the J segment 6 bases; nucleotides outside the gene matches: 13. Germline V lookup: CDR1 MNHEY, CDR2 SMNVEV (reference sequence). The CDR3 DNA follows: TGTGCCAGCAGCCCCCCTTACAGGGGAAGGGCCGGGGAGCTGTTTTTT. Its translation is CASSPPYRGRAGELFF.

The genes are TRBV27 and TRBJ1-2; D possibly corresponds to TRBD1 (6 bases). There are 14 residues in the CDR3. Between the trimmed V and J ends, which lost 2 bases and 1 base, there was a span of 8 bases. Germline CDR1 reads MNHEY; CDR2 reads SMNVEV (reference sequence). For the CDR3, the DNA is TGTGCCAGCAGTTTAAAAGGGGGTAACTATGGCTACACCTTC. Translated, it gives CASSLKGGNYGYTF.